Below are 9 T cell receptor beta chains sequenced from a single sample in a study of cytomegalovirus exposure and HLA in healthy donors. The PCR was carried out with 60 Vbeta primers and 13 Jbeta primers. Method: immunoSEQ multiplex PCR; TCRdb's copy keeps in-frame clones and lacks some. The profile covers approximately 180,000 clones, with approximately 70% appearing a single time and roughly 2.5% taken by the ten largest. The source material was PBMCs. The receptors stem from a human donor in good health.

This chain joins TRBV6-1 and TRBJ2-2; 7 nucleotides line up with TRBD1. CDR1 MNHNS and CDR2 SASEGT come from the germline V gene. V trimming: 3 bases; J trimming: 0 bases; junction bases outside the gene matches: 4. The CDR3 has 16 amino acids. CDR3 in amino acids: CASSDDRAPNTGELFF. The DNA of the CDR3 is TGTGCCAGCAGTGACGACAGGGCCCCGAACACCGGGGAGCTGTTTTTT.

This sequence joins TRBV14 and TRBJ2-7; TRBD1 might be the D (5 bases). V was pared by 2 bases and J by 7 bases, with 12 bases between. Germline V lookup: CDR1 SGHDN, CDR2 FVKESK. The CDR3 extends over 13 amino acids. CDR3 nucleotide sequence: TGTGCCAGCAGCCAACAGGACAACGGGGAGCAGTACTTC. This codes for CASSQQDNGEQYF. The variable domain in full, with the rest retrieved from reference TRBV14 and TRBJ2-7, is EAGVTQFPSHSVIEKGQTVTLRCDPISGHDNLYWYRRVMGKEIKFLLHFVKESKQDESGMPNNRFLAERTGGTYSTLKVQPAELEDSGVYFCASSQQDNGEQYFGPGTRLTVT.

The chain is built from TRBV5-6 and TRBJ1-2, with 9 bases identical to TRBD1. V shed 4 bases and J 7 bases; nucleotides not matched to a gene: 11. The CDR3 has 15 amino acids. The germline V gene encodes CDR1 SGHDT and CDR2 YYEEEE. The CDR3, as DNA: TGTGCCAGCAGCCGAACCTTCCGGACAGGGGTTGGCTACACCTTC. Protein product: CASSRTFRTGVGYTF.

The rearrangement links TRBV7-3 to TRBJ1-6, with 7 bases fitting TRBD1. The length of the CDR3 is 17 residues. Germline-derived CDR1 and CDR2 are SGHTA and FQGTGA. The J segment lost 0 bases and the V segment lost 2 bases, leaving 4 bases of the junction unmatched. In DNA, the CDR3 is TGTGCCAGCAGCTTACAGGGGGGACGCTCCTATAATTCACCCCTCCACTTT. This codes for CASSLQGGRSYNSPLHF.

V and J are TRBV6-1 and TRBJ2-1; D gene unclear. CDR1 and CDR2 (germline): MNHNS, SASEGT. The CDR3 spans 13 residues. Trimming pared 8 bases from V and 7 bases from J, leaving 15 bases between. The CDR3 bases are TGTGCCAGCGAGCCGTTTCCTAAGAATGAGCAGTTCTTC. The encoded protein is CASEPFPKNEQFF.

J is TRBJ1-1 and V is TRBV5-1; D not resolved. The V end was cut by 2 bases, the J end by 1 base, with 9 bases between. The CDR3 extends over 14 amino acids. CDR1 is SGHRS, CDR2 YFSETQ, per germline. The CDR3 nucleotides are TGCGCCAGCAGCTTCTGGCCAAAGAACACTGAAGCTTTCTTT. Translation gives CASSFWPKNTEAFF.

The chain uses TRBV19 and TRBJ1-5; tentative D call: TRBD1 (5 bases). CDR1 and CDR2 (germline): LNHDA, SQIVND (reference sequence). The CDR3 has 17 residues. The V end lost 5 bases, the J end lost 0 bases, and 17 bases lay between the germline ends. CDR3 sequence: CASSPAGVQNSNQPQHF. The CDR3 DNA is TGTGCCAGTAGTCCGGCGGGGGTACAGAATAGCAATCAGCCCCAGCATTTT.

The chain joins TRBV4-2 to TRBJ2-5; perhaps D is TRBD1 or TRBD2 (5 bases each). The tail of the sequence fits TRBJ2-7 better, so the J call may be wrong. Germline loops: CDR1 LGHNA, CDR2 YNFKEQ. This CDR3 is built from 13 residues. CDR3 DNA: TGTGCCAGCAGCCAAGATTTTGGGGGCGAGCAGTACTTC. This sequence encodes CASSQDFGGEQYF.

V gene TRBV11-2 combines with J gene TRBJ1-1; a weak D match, TRBD1 (5 bases). The germline CDR1 and CDR2 sequences are SGHAT and FQNNGV. This CDR3 has 17 amino acids. Trimming shortened V by 1 base and J by 0 bases, and 15 bases separated the two germline ends. The CDR3: CASSLVGGVLMNTEAFF. The CDR3 nucleotides read TGTGCCAGCAGCTTAGTCGGAGGGGTCTTGATGAACACTGAAGCTTTCTTT.